This TCR beta chain was sequenced in a study of blood T cell repertoires in COVID-19. Study in general: Specimens from acute and convalescent COVID-19 originated in the United States, Italy and Spain. T cells, B-cell-depleted T cells, or PBMCs provided the cDNA or gDNA that served as material.

Germline V gene lookup returns CDR1 SEHNR and CDR2 FQNEAQ (reference sequence). The CDR3 consists of 14 residues. Trimming took 2 bases from V and 7 from J, leaving 14 bases between them. Original handling: Estimated nucleated cell counts came from reference gene primer amplification. Assay used: immunoSEQ multiplex PCR; TCRdb lists only in-frame clones, some missing. The V and J calls and clone size are taken from that table; D and trimming were inferred from the DNA. The sample has tens of thousands of clones, around four fifths seen once; the top ten hold 30% to 45%. Material: peripheral blood. This TCR derives from an elderly man with active or convalescent COVID-19. The chain recombines TRBV7-9 with TRBJ1-2; D is unresolved. CDR3 coding DNA: TGTGCCAGCAGCTTAATGACACTGAGTGGTGGCTACACCTTC. Translation gives CASSLMTLSGGYTF.